This T cell receptor beta chain came from a study of control samples from healthy donors and cancer patients. This table comes from immunoSEQ multiplex PCR, and its TCRdb copy is limited to in-frame clones, with some not included. The table has 55,000 to 85,000 clones, roughly 89% seen once. Germline V lookup: CDR1 SEHNR, CDR2 FQNEAQ (reference sequence). V was clipped by 2 bases and J by 0 bases, with 10 bases between them. The CDR3 sequence is 15 residues long. The chain joins TRBV7-9 to TRBJ1-1; no reliable D call. The receptor's source is a man in his fifties or sixties with lung cancer. Sequencing used PBMCs. CDR3 region: CASSLTLLMNTEAFF. Written as DNA, the CDR3 is TGTGCCAGCAGCTTAACGCTGCTCATGAACACTGAAGCTTTCTTT.